Included here is one T cell receptor (beta chain) sequence, with context. Its antigen is undetermined. The data derive from a study of vaccination and CD4 T cells after COVID-19. Across the whole study: Comprising six males and four females, the convalescent participants counted two Hispanic individuals among them.

V shed 5 bases, J shed 0 bases, and the junction held 4 bases outside the gene matches. Germline loops: CDR1 MNHEY, CDR2 SMNVEV (reference sequence). This CDR3 region has 15 residues. Treatment defined: approximately nine-day PBMC culture with coronavirus spike peptide pools or control peptides (ViraFEST assay). T cells were expanded with peptide pools, and expanded clonotypes were identified by TCR sequencing. Oncomine TCR Beta short-read sequencing was applied to DNA from cultured CD4+ T cells. MiXCR, applied by TCRdb to the PCR reads, yields one record per CDR3 protein. This table has 15,000 to 16,000 distinct CDR3 sequences, about 55% appearing once.

This TCR came from a human donor who had recovered from COVID-19. This sequence joins TRBV27 and TRBJ1-1, with 9 bases lining up with TRBD1. Sequenced input: CD4+ T cells from blood, cultured in vitro. The CDR3 DNA is TGTGCCAGCAGTGCCGGACAGGGGATGAACACTGAAGCTTTCTTT. This sequence encodes CASSAGQGMNTEAFF.